This T cell receptor (beta chain) was found in a study of cytomegalovirus exposure and HLA in healthy donors. Study outcomes and limitations: Differences between HLA loci emerged in a later analysis of TCR association rates, with DRB1 most and HLA-C fewest. V- and J-gene trimming of TCR beta was linked (in a later analysis) to a missense DCLRE1C variant.

Details on this clone: Its antigen is unknown.

Everyone who donated was a healthy bone marrow donor. Use of 60 Vbeta and 13 Jbeta primers characterized the PCR. Produced via immunoSEQ multiplex PCR; TCRdb's table is partial and in-frame only. The sample includes 130,000 to 150,000 clones, over 75% of them seen just once. The germline gives CDR1 SGDLS, CDR2 YYNGEE. CDR3 length equals 13 residues. Trimming shortened V by 2 bases and J by 5 bases, and 8 bases separated the two germline ends. The sequence was collected from a male donor in good health and CMV-seronegative. Sequenced sample: PBMCs. The V call is TRBV9, the J call TRBJ2-1; D is ambiguous. CDR3 DNA sequence: TGTGCCAGCAGCGTGGTTCAGGACAATGAGCAGTTCTTC. It yields the protein CASSVVQDNEQFF.